The rows below give T cell receptor beta chains drawn from one sample of a study of cytomegalovirus exposure and HLA in healthy donors. Using immunoSEQ multiplex PCR, the repertoire was profiled, and TCRdb retains in-frame clones only, with some absent. Here the sample spans over 150,000 clones, approximately 73% being singletons. Sequencing was carried out using PBMCs. Every receptor here comes from a man between 50 and 59 years old in good health and CMV-seronegative. Both conserved end residues are part of each CDR3. Fields, in order: clone size, V gene, D gene, J gene, CDR3 length, CDR3 DNA, CDR3 protein. A D gene is named only where the DNA matches it firmly. Size is stated for part of the rows, as once, few or many counts, or as a class when the clone is expanded.

once	TRBV14	TRBD1	TRBJ2-1	15	TGTGCCAGCAGCCGCCGGACAGGGGGTTGGAATGAGCAGTTCTTC	CASSRRTGGWNEQFF
-	TRBV19	-	TRBJ1-1	13	TGTGCCAGTAGTATAACTGGGGGCTCTGAAGCTTTCTTT	CASSITGGSEAFF
-	TRBV18	-	TRBJ1-4	16	TGTGCCAGCTCTCCCGGACTCCCCCCGGGTAATGAAAAACTGTTTTTT	CASSPGLPPGNEKLFF
-	TRBV19	-	TRBJ2-6	18	TGTGCCAGTAGTATGCCGGTGACAGGAGTCGGTGGGGCCAACGTCCTGACTTTC	CASSMPVTGVGGANVLTF
-	TRBV9	-	TRBJ2-1	14	TGTGCCAGCAGCGTAGACGACAGTTACAATGAGCAGTTCTTC	CASSVDDSYNEQFF
-	TRBV6-4	TRBD1	TRBJ1-1	14	TGTGCCAGCAGTGCTTCAGGGGGCGTCACTGAAGCTTTCTTT	CASSASGGVTEAFF
-	TRBV4-1	TRBD1	TRBJ1-2	15	TGCGCCAGCAGCCAGGGACAGGGGCCAGCGGGTGGCTACACCTTC	CASSQGQGPAGGYTF
-	TRBV5-5	-	TRBJ1-2	16	TGTGCCAGCAGCCAGAGCTCGCAGGGGCGGGACTATGGCTACACCTTC	CASSQSSQGRDYGYTF
-	TRBV6-1	-	TRBJ2-5	13	TGTGCCAGCAGTGAAATTTCCGGGGAGACCCAGTACTTC	CASSEISGETQYF
-	TRBV5-4	TRBD1	TRBJ1-1	16	TGTGCCAGCAGCTCCGGACAGGGGGCGAGGTACACTGAAGCTTTCTTT	CASSSGQGARYTEAFF
-	TRBV4-2	-	TRBJ2-7	14	TGTGCCAGCAGCCAAGAGGGCGCGGGGGCCGGGCAGTACTTC	CASSQEGAGAGQYF
few	TRBV4-1	-	TRBJ1-3	15	TGCGCCAGCAGCCTGCCCCAGGGCTTCGGAAACACCATATATTTT	CASSLPQGFGNTIYF
-	TRBV18	TRBD1	TRBJ2-7	15	TGTGCCAGCTCACCAGAAAGGGGGCGGGTGAGGGAGCAGTACTTC	CASSPERGRVREQYF
-	TRBV2	-	TRBJ1-6	15	TGTGCCAGCAGTGACAGGCGGGCCTATAATTCACCCCTCCACTTT	CASSDRRAYNSPLHF
-	TRBV23-1	-	TRBJ2-7	15	TGCGCCAGCAGTCAACCCCGGGACACCCCCTACGAGCAGTACTTC	CASSQPRDTPYEQYF
once	TRBV7-3	-	TRBJ2-7	13	TGTGCCAGCAGCTCCGACACTCACTACGAGCAGTACTTC	CASSSDTHYEQYF
-	TRBV4-3	TRBD1	TRBJ1-2	15	TGCGCCAGCAGCCAAGATGCGGGACAGAGGAATGGCTACACCTTC	CASSQDAGQRNGYTF
-	TRBV4-1	TRBD2	TRBJ2-1	16	TGCGCCAGCAGCCAAGCAACTAGCGGGGCCTACAATGAGCAGTTCTTC	CASSQATSGAYNEQFF
-	TRBV5-1	TRBD2	TRBJ2-7	15	TGCGCCAGCACTTCTAGCGGGGGGCCCAGCAACGAGCAGTACTTC	CASTSSGGPSNEQYF
-	TRBV15	TRBD2	TRBJ2-6	17	TGTGCCACCAGCAGAGATCGGGGGGGCTCTGGGGCCAACGTCCTGACTTTC	CATSRDRGGSGANVLTF
-	TRBV18	-	TRBJ1-3	17	TGTGCCAGCTCACAGGGGCAAACAGCGATAAGGGGAAACACCATATATTTT	CASSQGQTAIRGNTIYF
-	TRBV23-1	TRBD1	TRBJ2-3	16	TGCGCCAGCAGTCAAGACAGGGAGTTGGGCACAGATACGCAGTATTTT	CASSQDRELGTDTQYF
-	TRBV5-1	TRBD1	TRBJ2-5	16	TGCGCCAGCAGCTTGGCCCCGACAGGGGGTTCGGAGACCCAGTACTTC	CASSLAPTGGSETQYF
-	TRBV28	-	TRBJ1-1	14	TGTGCCAGCAGGTGGACTGATCTGAACACTGAAGCTTTCTTT	CASRWTDLNTEAFF
few	TRBV10-3	TRBD1	TRBJ1-1	15	TGTGCCATCAGTGAGGGAGGACAGGGCCGGACTGAAGCTTTCTTT	CAISEGGQGRTEAFF
-	TRBV27	-	TRBJ1-5	15	TGTGCCAGCAGTTTAGGGGGGGCAGACTATCAGCCCCAGCATTTT	CASSLGGADYQPQHF
few	TRBV6-5	-	TRBJ2-7	13	TGTGCCAGCAGTCGCACAGGGATTAGGGAGCAGTACTTC	CASSRTGIREQYF
-	TRBV4-2	TRBD2	TRBJ2-7	14	TGTGCCAGCAGCCTCGGGACTAGCGGGAGACCACAGTACTTC	CASSLGTSGRPQYF
-	TRBV28	TRBD1	TRBJ1-1	15	TGTGCCAGCAACAATGGCGGGACAGGGAACACTGAAGCTTTCTTT	CASNNGGTGNTEAFF
-	TRBV4-2	-	TRBJ2-7	14	TGTGCCAGCAGCCAGGAATGGCAGGGTGGAGAGCAGTACTTC	CASSQEWQGGEQYF
-	TRBV7-9	-	TRBJ1-1	11	TGTGCCAGCAGCTTAAAGGCAGGAGGGTTCTTT	CASSLKAGGFF
-	TRBV7-9	TRBD2	TRBJ2-1	16	TGTGCCAGCAGCCCCCAAAGAACTAGCGGCTACAATGAGCAGTTCTTC	CASSPQRTSGYNEQFF
-	TRBV6-1	TRBD2	TRBJ2-1	17	TGTGCCAGCAGTGAAGTACCCGGACTAGCAAGCTACAATGAGCAGTTCTTC	CASSEVPGLASYNEQFF
-	TRBV4-1	-	TRBJ1-6	17	TGCGCCAGCAGCCAAGAACGGACAGAGACTTATAATTCCCCCCTCCACTTT	CASSQERTETYNSPLHF
-	TRBV10-3	TRBD1	TRBJ2-7	14	TGTGCCATCAGTAGGGGGCAGAACGGCTACGAGCAGTACTTC	CAISRGQNGYEQYF
-	TRBV16	-	TRBJ2-7	14	TGTGCCAGCAGCTCATCGTTTGGGGGGTACGAGCAGTACTTC	CASSSSFGGYEQYF
-	TRBV5-1	-	TRBJ2-5	12	TGCGCCAGCAGGTTGGACCAAGAGTCCCAGTACTTC	CASRLDQESQYF
-	TRBV5-8	-	TRBJ2-5	16	TGTGCCAGCAGCCTGAAAGGAGTTAGCACGTCAGAGACCCAGTACTTC	CASSLKGVSTSETQYF
-	TRBV25-1	TRBD1	TRBJ1-2	13	TGTGCCAGCAGTCAGGGGGGAAGCTATGGCTACACCTTC	CASSQGGSYGYTF
-	TRBV19	-	TRBJ1-4	15	TGTGCCAGTAGTATCCCGAGACAGAAGAATGAAAAACTGTTTTTT	CASSIPRQKNEKLFF
-	TRBV4-2	TRBD1	TRBJ1-2	14	TGTGCCAGCAGCCATAGGGGGCGGACCTATGGCTACACCTTC	CASSHRGRTYGYTF
once	TRBV7-6	-	TRBJ2-3	16	TGTGCCAGCAGCTTAAGAGCGGTTTCAAGCACAGATACGCAGTATTTT	CASSLRAVSSTDTQYF
few	TRBV7-2	-	TRBJ1-1	15	TGTGCCAGCAGCTTAGAACGGGGAGGAGTCACTGAAGCTTTCTTT	CASSLERGGVTEAFF